A single sample gave rise to the 25 T cell receptor beta chains below, sequenced in a study of B cell selection in AIRE deficiency. Clones were sequenced by immunoSEQ multiplex PCR, and TCRdb holds only the in-frame ones, with some missing. The profile shows 20,000 to 30,000 clones, about 96% of them singletons. Sorting defined conventional CD4 T cells as CD4+CD127+. Sequencing was performed on CD4+CD127+ conventional T cells sorted from PBMCs. The receptors stem from a human donor in good health.

This rearrangement joins TRBV28 to TRBJ1-3, with TRBD1 matching over 7 bases. V was pared by 2 bases and J by 12 bases, with 7 bases of the junction left unmatched. The CDR3 contains 13 residues. In germline, CDR1 is MDHEN, CDR2 SYDVKM. The CDR3 sequence is CASSLDRDSDIYF. CDR3 bases: TGTGCCAGCAGTTTAGACAGGGATTCTGACATATATTTT.

The chain uses TRBV5-1 and TRBJ1-1; 7 nucleotides agree with TRBD1. Trimming took 4 bases from V and 0 from J; bases not matched to a gene: 6. CDR1 and CDR2 from the germline V gene are SGHRS and YFSETQ. This CDR3 spans 15 amino acids. The CDR3, as DNA: TGCGCCAGCAGCCCCGAGACAGGGTTGAACACTGAAGCTTTCTTT. This translates into CASSPETGLNTEAFF.

This chain connects TRBV5-1 to TRBJ2-1, with D possibly being TRBD1 (7 bases). Trimming removed 3 bases from V and 4 bases from J, with 23 bases in between. The CDR3 covers 18 residues. The germline gives CDR1 SGHRS, CDR2 YFSETQ. Written as DNA, the CDR3 is TGCGCCAGCAGCTACCCCTACCCGGGGGACAGTATGTACAATGAGCAGTTCTTC. This sequence encodes CASSYPYPGDSMYNEQFF. Drawing the rest from reference TRBV5-1 and TRBJ2-1, the complete variable domain is KAGVTQTPRYLIKTRGQQVTLSCSPISGHRSVSWYQQTPGQGLQFLFEYFSETQRNKGNFPGRFSGRQFSNSRSEMNVSTLELGDSALYLCASSYPYPGDSMYNEQFFGPGTRLTVL.

The chain employs TRBV7-9 and TRBJ2-7, with D tentatively TRBD1 or TRBD2 (5 bases each). Trimming took 2 bases from V and 1 from J, leaving 12 bases between them. The CDR3 has 15 residues. Germline V gene lookup returns CDR1 SEHNR and CDR2 FQNEAQ (reference sequence). The CDR3 protein is CASSLRGVGSYEQYF. In DNA form, the CDR3 reads TGTGCCAGCAGCTTACGGGGCGTAGGTTCCTACGAGCAGTACTTC.

The rearrangement uses TRBV6-5 and TRBJ1-5, with D unclear. The V and J ends lost 5 bases and 2 bases respectively, with 13 bases between them. Germline CDR1 and CDR2: MNHEY and SVGAGI. The CDR3 consists of 15 residues. CDR3 bases: TGTGCCAGCAGTCAGCAATCTGGGGGCAATCAGCCCCAGCATTTT. It encodes CASSQQSGGNQPQHF.

The V and J genes are TRBV11-2 and TRBJ2-1; the match to TRBD2 covers 15 bases. Trimming removed 5 bases from V and 7 bases from J; junction bases left unmatched: 3. Germline-derived CDR1 and CDR2 are SGHAT and FQNNGV. The CDR3 is 15 amino acids. CDR3 region: CASSRTSGGANEQFF. The CDR3 nucleotides are TGTGCCAGCAGCAGGACTAGCGGGGGGGCAAATGAGCAGTTCTTC.

The CDR3 loop is CASSSPGQGVYGYTF. The CDR3 DNA sequence: TGTGCCAGCAGCTCACCGGGACAGGGCGTCTATGGCTACACCTTC. This sequence joins TRBV11-2 and TRBJ1-2, with TRBD1 identical over 9 bases. Trimming removed 4 bases from V and 4 bases from J; junction bases left unmatched: 7. The CDR3 loop spans 15 amino acids. CDR1 and CDR2 (germline): SGHAT, FQNNGV. Full variable domain (remainder filled in from reference TRBV11-2 and TRBJ1-2): EAGVAQSPRYKIIEKRQSVAFWCNPISGHATLYWYQQILGQGPKLLIQFQNNGVVDDSQLPKDRFSAERLKGVDSTLKIQPAKLEDSAVYLCASSSPGQGVYGYTFGSGTRLTVV.

V and J are TRBV2 and TRBJ1-2, with a weak D call TRBD1 (6 bases). V was cut by 7 bases and J by 3 bases, with 15 bases left in between. The CDR3 covers 14 residues. In germline, CDR1 is SNHLY, CDR2 FYNNEI. The CDR3 here is CASIQQGGDYGYTF. In nucleotides, the CDR3 is TGTGCCAGCATCCAACAGGGCGGGGACTATGGCTACACCTTC.

V is TRBV7-2 and J is TRBJ1-4; D is ambiguous. V lost 5 bases and J 8 bases, leaving 9 bases between the germline ends. The V gene's germline CDR1 is SGHTA and CDR2 FQGNSA. The CDR3 is made up of 12 amino acids. The DNA of the CDR3 is TGTGCCAGCAGCCCAGGACCCGAAAAACTGTTTTTT. This encodes CASSPGPEKLFF.

The chain has TRBV9 and TRBJ2-5; 7 bases are a match to TRBD1. J was trimmed by 5 bases and V by 0 bases; bases with no gene match: 4. The length of the CDR3 is 14 residues. CDR1 and CDR2 from the germline V gene are SGDLS and YYNGEE. The CDR3 here is CASSVEGGGETQYF. CDR3 bases: TGTGCCAGCAGCGTAGAAGGGGGCGGGGAGACCCAGTACTTC.

The J gene is TRBJ2-2, the V gene TRBV29-1, with D perhaps matching TRBD1 (5 bases). The CDR3 spans 14 residues. V was pared by 7 bases and J by 1 base, with 13 bases between. Germline V gene data show CDR1 as SQVTM and CDR2 as ANQGSEA. The CDR3 loop is CSAWGRENTGELFF. CDR3 DNA: TGCAGCGCCTGGGGCAGAGAGAACACCGGGGAGCTGTTTTTT.

The CDR3 bases are TGTGCCAGCTCACCAGGGACAGACAAGACAGATACGCAGTATTTT. Encoded protein: CASSPGTDKTDTQYF. The chain recombines TRBV18 with TRBJ2-3; the match to TRBD1 covers 7 bases. The CDR3 spans 15 residues. Germline values: CDR1 KGHSH, CDR2 LQKENI. V lost 2 bases to trimming and J lost 3 bases; unmatched junction nucleotides: 5.

The chain is built from TRBV5-1 and TRBJ2-7, with D hard to call. CDR3 length: 14 amino acids. V was cut by 3 bases and J by 2 bases, with 12 bases left in between. The germline CDR1 and CDR2 sequences are SGHRS and YFSETQ. The CDR3 here is CASSSSTATYEQYF. CDR3 nucleotide sequence: TGCGCCAGCAGCTCCTCGACCGCCACCTACGAGCAGTACTTC.

The chain joins TRBV5-4 to TRBJ2-7, with a weak D call TRBD1 (6 bases). V was cut by 2 bases and J by 4 bases, with 10 bases left in between. This CDR3 spans 13 amino acids. Germline values: CDR1 SGHNT, CDR2 YYREEE (reference sequence). CDR3 sequence (DNA): TGTGCCAGCAGCTTCGACAGGAGTTACGAGCAGTACTTC. This gives the protein CASSFDRSYEQYF.

V gene TRBV21-1 combines with J gene TRBJ2-3; the table assigns TRBD2, which was not confirmed against the DNA. TRBV21-1 is reported as a pseudogene. This CDR3 contains 16 residues. The CDR3 bases are TGTGCCAGCAGCAGGACTAGCGGGGAAGGCACAGATACGCAGTATTTT. Its protein product is CASSRTSGEGTDTQYF.

The chain carries TRBV27 and TRBJ2-7; 9 positions agree with TRBD1. Trimming took 0 bases from V and 0 from J; bases not matched to a gene: 3. There are 16 residues in the CDR3. CDR1 MNHEY and CDR2 SMNVEV come from the germline V gene (reference sequence). CDR3 in DNA: TGTGCCAGCAGTTTATCGTCGGGACAGGGCTCCTACGAGCAGTACTTC. As protein: CASSLSSGQGSYEQYF.

Written as DNA, the CDR3 is TGTGCCAGCAGTGCTGGCAGGGACGAGACCCAGTACTTC. Translation gives CASSAGRDETQYF. V usage is TRBV2 and J usage is TRBJ2-5; D is perhaps TRBD1 or TRBD2 (5 bases each). Germline V lookup: CDR1 SNHLY, CDR2 FYNNEI. The CDR3 runs to 13 residues. Deletions cut 4 bases from V and 5 bases from J, with 11 bases between.

The chain recombines TRBV19 with TRBJ2-3, with a possible D match to TRBD1 (6 bases). V was pared by 2 bases and J by 1 base, with 7 bases between. The CDR3 covers 14 residues. Germline CDR1 is LNHDA and CDR2 is SQIVND (reference sequence). Written as DNA, the CDR3 is TGTGCCAGTAGTATAAGACAGGGCACAGATACGCAGTATTTT. Translation gives CASSIRQGTDTQYF.

The chain couples TRBV7-9 to TRBJ1-3; 9 bases fit TRBD1. CDR3 length: 16 residues. J lost 1 base, V lost 3 bases, and 4 bases had no gene match. Germline CDR1 is SEHNR and CDR2 is FQNEAQ (reference sequence). For the CDR3, the DNA is TGTGCCAGCAGCTTCCACAGGGGGCGATCTGGAAACACCATATATTTT. Protein sequence: CASSFHRGRSGNTIYF. Drawing the rest from reference TRBV7-9 and TRBJ1-3, the complete variable domain is DTGVSQNPRHKITKRGQNVTFRCDPISEHNRLYWYRQTLGQGPEFLTYFQNEAQLEKSRLLSDRFSAERPKGSFSTLEIQRTEQGDSAMYLCASSFHRGRSGNTIYFGEGSWLTVV.

The chain recombines TRBV14 with TRBJ1-1, with 8 bases aligning to TRBD1. Germline CDR1 reads SGHDN; CDR2 reads FVKESK. The CDR3 runs 14 residues. The J segment lost 4 bases and the V segment lost 2 bases, leaving 3 bases of the junction unmatched. CDR3 sequence: CASSQQTGGTEAFF. CDR3 DNA: TGTGCCAGCAGCCAACAAACAGGGGGCACTGAAGCTTTCTTT.

This clone was observed once. The V call is TRBV28, the J call TRBJ2-4, with D possibly being TRBD1 or TRBD2 (6 bases each). CDR3 length: 17 residues. The ends were cut back, 5 bases at V and 4 bases at J, with 21 bases in the middle. Germline V lookup: CDR1 MDHEN, CDR2 SYDVKM. The CDR3 DNA sequence: TGTGCCAGCAGTCTCCCACAGAGGGGGAGGACAAAAAACATTCAGTACTTC. Amino acids: CASSLPQRGRTKNIQYF.

CDR3 region: CASSSRARQPQHF. The CDR3 DNA reads TGTGCCAGTAGTAGCCGGGCACGGCAGCCCCAGCATTTT. The rearrangement uses TRBV19 and TRBJ1-5; D remains unclear. The CDR3 extends over 13 amino acids. The V end was cut by 4 bases, the J end by 7 bases, with 11 bases between. Germline V lookup: CDR1 LNHDA, CDR2 SQIVND (reference sequence).

This sequence joins TRBV19 and TRBJ2-7, with a possible D match to TRBD1 (5 bases). Trimming shortened V by 4 bases and J by 1 base, and 8 bases separated the two germline ends. Germline V gives CDR1 LNHDA, CDR2 SQIVND (reference sequence). CDR3 length: 13 amino acids. Written as DNA, the CDR3 is TGTGCCAGTAGTACGGACAAGTCCTACGAGCAGTACTTC. As protein: CASSTDKSYEQYF.

The V and J genes are TRBV30 and TRBJ2-5; 10 bases align to TRBD2. CDR3 length equals 17 residues. The V and J ends lost 0 bases and 5 bases, in that order; junction bases with no gene match: 12. CDR1 and CDR2 from the germline V gene are GTSNPN and SVGIG (reference sequence). The CDR3 bases are TGTGCCTGGAGTGTTGGTTTCGGCAGCGGGGGGGCGGAGACCCAGTACTTC. It is translated as CAWSVGFGSGGAETQYF. The complete variable domain, with remaining parts taken from reference TRBV30 and TRBJ2-5, reads SQTIHQWPATLVQPVGSPLSLECTVEGTSNPNLYWYRQAAGRGLQLLFYSVGIGQISSEVPQNLSASRPQDRQFILSSKKLLLSDSGFYLCAWSVGFGSGGAETQYFGPGTRLLVL.

This chain joins TRBV23-1 and TRBJ1-2, with D perhaps TRBD1 (6 bases). TRBV23-1 is recorded as an ORF, its role being uncertain. The ends were cut back, 7 bases at V and 0 bases at J, with 15 bases in the middle. CDR3 size: 15 residues. CDR3 sequence reads: CASTPDRQTNYGYTF. The CDR3 nucleotides read TGCGCCAGCACCCCCGACAGGCAAACTAACTATGGCTACACCTTC.